The 14 T cell receptor beta chains in this list originate from one sample, sequenced in a study of T cells after posttransplantation cyclophosphamide. A marrow graft followed busulfan-fludarabine conditioning, with cyclophosphamide on days +3 and +4. Assay: immunoSEQ multiplex PCR; the TCRdb copy retains only in-frame clones and omits some. The sample contains roughly 7,000 clones, more than 90% of which appear only once. The starting material was CD8+ T cells sorted from blood, obtained after allogeneic stem cell transplant with posttransplant cyclophosphamide. These receptors were obtained from a male patient aged 55 to 69 who received an allogeneic stem cell transplant from a related donor and was CMV-positive. T cells may partly derive from the graft donor.

The chain is built from TRBV7-9 and TRBJ2-7; D is possibly TRBD1 (7 bases). The V end lost 0 bases, the J end lost 3 bases, and 12 bases lay between the germline ends. Germline CDR1 and CDR2: SEHNR and FQNEAQ (reference sequence). This CDR3 is built from 15 residues. The CDR3 sequence: CASSLAAGTDYEQYF. DNA for the CDR3: TGTGCCAGCAGCTTAGCGGCGGGGACAGACTACGAGCAGTACTTC.

This chain links TRBV29-1 with TRBJ2-1; possibly TRBD2 for D (6 bases). Looked up from germline, CDR1 is SQVTM and CDR2 is ANQGSEA. The CDR3 is made up of 13 amino acids. The V and J ends lost 6 bases and 4 bases respectively, with 13 bases between them. For the CDR3, the DNA is TGCAGCGTGAGGCGCGGGGCTTACAATGAGCAGTTCTTC. Translating gives CSVRRGAYNEQFF.

The chain carries TRBV7-3 and TRBJ2-1, with TRBD2 matching 9 bases. Per the germline V gene, CDR1 is SGHTA and CDR2 is FQGTGA. V was pared by 4 bases and J by 4 bases, with 5 bases of the junction left unmatched. The CDR3 consists of 15 residues. CDR3 amino acids: CASSWSGGTYNEQFF. DNA of the CDR3: TGTGCCAGCAGCTGGAGCGGGGGGACGTACAATGAGCAGTTCTTC.

The genes are TRBV7-3 and TRBJ2-3, with TRBD2 matching over 9 bases. The trim removed 2 bases at V and 2 bases at J, leaving 2 bases unmatched. The CDR3 totals 15 residues. The V gene's germline CDR1 is SGHTA and CDR2 FQGTGA. The chain's CDR3 is CASSLAGGNTDTQYF. For the CDR3, the DNA is TGTGCCAGCAGCTTAGCGGGGGGGAACACAGATACGCAGTATTTT.

The J gene is TRBJ1-2, the V gene TRBV11-2; a possible D gene is TRBD1 (5 bases). The CDR3 runs to 13 residues. Trimming stripped 0 bases from V and 4 bases from J, with 6 bases between. Germline CDR1 reads SGHAT; CDR2 reads FQNNGV. The CDR3 nucleotides are TGTGCCAGCAGCTTAGAGGGGCCCTATGGCTACACCTTC. This gives the protein CASSLEGPYGYTF. Combining the CDR3 with reference TRBV11-2 and TRBJ1-2 gives the whole variable domain EAGVAQSPRYKIIEKRQSVAFWCNPISGHATLYWYQQILGQGPKLLIQFQNNGVVDDSQLPKDRFSAERLKGVDSTLKIQPAKLEDSAVYLCASSLEGPYGYTFGSGTRLTVV.

The CDR3 DNA reads as TGCGCCAGCAGCCAAGATTTGGGGACAGAAGATACGCAGTATTTT. This codes for CASSQDLGTEDTQYF. The V gene is TRBV4-1, the J gene TRBJ2-3, with 7 bases aligning to TRBD1. V was pared by 0 bases and J by 5 bases, with 5 bases of the junction left unmatched. From germline, CDR1 is MGHRA and CDR2 YSYEKL. This CDR3 has 15 residues.

A remark on this clone: The junction departs from the called germline gene at one end, perhaps through a read error. The chain employs TRBV6-6 and TRBJ1-2; TRBD1 matches at 8 bases. The germline V gene encodes CDR1 MNHNY and CDR2 SVGAGI (reference sequence). The CDR3 has 12 residues. The chain's CDR3 is CASSLGQGPAVF. CDR3 DNA: TGTGCCAGCAGTCTCGGACAGGGCCCGGCCGTCTTC.

This chain connects TRBV27 to TRBJ1-1; tentative D call: TRBD1 (6 bases). V was pared by 2 bases and J by 1 base, with 14 bases between. Germline V CDR1 and CDR2: MNHEY, SMNVEV (reference sequence). The CDR3 loop spans 16 amino acids. DNA for the CDR3: TGTGCCAGCAGTTTACCACCGGGCAGGGGGAACACTGAAGCTTTCTTT. This encodes CASSLPPGRGNTEAFF.

The V gene is TRBV9, the J gene TRBJ1-1; maybe TRBD1 (5 bases). The CDR3 totals 15 residues. Trimming removed 4 bases at V and 1 base at J, with 14 bases between. Germline CDR1 and CDR2: SGDLS and YYNGEE. The CDR3, as DNA: TGTGCCAGCAGCCCGGGGGGGAGCGGGAACACTGAAGCTTTCTTT. Its translation: CASSPGGSGNTEAFF.

A single count supports this clone. The rearrangement uses TRBV9 and TRBJ2-3; 9 positions match TRBD2. The CDR3 length is 14 residues. In germline, CDR1 is SGDLS, CDR2 YYNGEE. V gave up 6 bases and J gave up 5 bases; unmatched junction bases: 7. The CDR3 is CASTGAGGLDTQYF. DNA of the CDR3: TGTGCCAGCACCGGAGCGGGGGGTTTAGATACGCAGTATTTT. The full variable domain, completed using reference TRBV9 and TRBJ2-3, is DSGVTQTPKHLITATGQRVTLRCSPRSGDLSVYWYQQSLDQGLQFLIQYYNGEERAKGNILERFSAQQFPDLHSELNLSSLELGDSALYFCASTGAGGLDTQYFGPGTRLTVL.

The chain couples TRBV28 to TRBJ1-2, with D possibly matching TRBD1 (6 bases). This CDR3 contains 13 residues. Germline CDR1 reads MDHEN; CDR2 reads SYDVKM. V was cut by 2 bases and J by 6 bases, with 10 bases left in between. Here the CDR3 DNA reads TGTGCCAGCAGTTTAACAGGGCCGGATGGCTACACCTTC. Amino acids: CASSLTGPDGYTF.

This rearrangement joins TRBV9 to TRBJ2-3; TRBD1 matches 9 bases. Germline lookup yields CDR1 SGDLS and CDR2 YYNGEE. The trim removed 0 bases at V and 3 bases at J, leaving 5 bases unmatched. This CDR3 is built from 16 residues. The CDR3 nucleotides read TGTGCCAGCAGCGTAGTACCACAGGGGGCTACAGATACGCAGTATTTT. Protein: CASSVVPQGATDTQYF.

The chain links TRBV19 to TRBJ1-2, with D unclear. Germline V gives CDR1 LNHDA, CDR2 SQIVND (reference sequence). The V end lost 7 bases, the J end lost 4 bases, and 13 bases lay between the germline ends. This CDR3 comprises 13 residues. The CDR3 spells CASNFHSLYGYTF. The CDR3 DNA reads as TGTGCCAGTAATTTCCACAGTCTCTATGGCTACACCTTC.

The CDR3 sequence: CASSLIGGGVGTEQYF. CDR3 nucleotide sequence: TGTGCCAGCAGTTTAATTGGAGGGGGCGTTGGAACCGAGCAGTACTTC. The chain is built from TRBV27 and TRBJ2-7; tentative D call: TRBD1 (7 bases). This CDR3 spans 16 amino acids. Germline loops: CDR1 MNHEY, CDR2 SMNVEV (reference sequence). Trimming left V 2 bases short and J 6 bases short, with 20 bases between.